These 31 T cell receptor beta chains originate from one sample sequenced in a study of neurological immune-mediated disorders. TCRdb itself ran the 5' RACE reads through MiXCR, one entry per CDR3 protein. This table holds tens of thousands of distinct CDR3 sequences, just over 2.5% found once. Material: PBMCs. These receptor sequences come from a woman between 25 and 40 years old with multiple sclerosis.

The sample holds many counts of this clonotype. The chain joins TRBV7-2 to TRBJ2-1; TRBD2 agrees at 8 bases. From germline, CDR1 is SGHTA and CDR2 FQGNSA. V lost 6 bases and J lost 4; bases outside the gene matches: 5. CDR3 length: 14 residues. Here the CDR3 DNA reads TGTGCCAGCAGTACCGGGACTAGGTACAATGAGCAGTTCTTC. This translates into CASSTGTRYNEQFF.

This clonotype was counted many times. This chain joins TRBV29-1 and TRBJ2-6; D not resolved. The CDR3 contains 14 residues. V lost 7 bases and J 0 bases, leaving 10 bases between the germline ends. Germline CDR1 and CDR2: SQVTM and ANQGSEA. This CDR3 reads CSATPGSGANVLTF. The CDR3 DNA reads as TGCAGCGCCACGCCGGGCTCTGGGGCCAACGTCCTGACTTTC.

This clonotype was observed many times. The chain links TRBV12-3 or TRBV12-4 to TRBJ2-3; 7 bases fit TRBD1. This CDR3 comprises 14 residues. V lost 3 bases to trimming and J lost 6 bases; unmatched junction nucleotides: 6. The CDR3 is CASSLGQLSDTQYF. The CDR3 DNA follows: TGTGCCAGCAGTTTGGGACAGCTATCGGATACGCAGTATTTT.

This clonotype has at least ten counts. V and J are TRBV6-2 or TRBV6-3 and TRBJ2-5, with D unclear. The CDR3 contains 13 residues. Trimming pared 7 bases from V and 5 bases from J, leaving 14 bases between. Looked up from germline, CDR1 is MNHEY and CDR2 is SVGEGT. This CDR3 is CASTLYRSETQYF. The CDR3 DNA reads as TGTGCCAGCACCCTCTATCGGTCCGAGACCCAGTACTTC.

This clonotype was seen many times. The chain joins TRBV7-6 to TRBJ2-3; D call uncertain. Trimming removed 0 bases at V and 2 bases at J, with 12 bases between. The CDR3 sequence is 16 residues long. Germline V CDR1 and CDR2: SGHVS, FNYEAQ. CDR3 sequence: CASSLAPYGNTDTQYF. In DNA, the CDR3 is TGTGCCAGCAGCTTAGCTCCGTATGGGAACACAGATACGCAGTATTTT.

This clonotype was counted many times. The chain joins TRBV28 to TRBJ2-7; D call uncertain. V dropped 4 bases and J dropped 5 bases, with 9 bases sitting between them. Germline CDR1 and CDR2: MDHEN and SYDVKM. The CDR3 has 12 residues. The CDR3 protein is CASSSLRNEQYF. CDR3 coding DNA: TGTGCCAGCAGTTCACTCCGTAACGAGCAGTACTTC.

The sample holds many counts of this clonotype. In DNA form, the CDR3 reads TGCAGCGTTGACTGGATAAACAATGAGCAGTTCTTC. It encodes CSVDWINNEQFF. The gene calls are TRBV29-1 and TRBJ2-1; D remains ambiguous. CDR1 is SQVTM, CDR2 ANQGSEA, per germline. V shed 3 bases and J shed 5 bases, with 8 bases lying between them. This CDR3 has 12 amino acids.

This clonotype was found many times. V gene TRBV7-2 combines with J gene TRBJ2-7, with no clear D. The CDR3 contains 13 residues. The V gene's germline CDR1 is SGHTA and CDR2 FQGNSA. Between the trimmed V and J ends, which lost 2 bases and 2 bases, there was a span of 7 bases. The CDR3 DNA reads as TGTGCCAGCAGCTTAAATCGGGCCTACGAGCAGTACTTC. Encoded protein: CASSLNRAYEQYF.

In its sample, this clonotype was seen many times. This rearrangement joins TRBV20-1 to TRBJ2-2; 8 positions match TRBD2. Trimming cost V 6 bases and J 4 bases; bases outside gene matches: 10. Per germline, CDR1 DFQATT and CDR2 SNEGSKA (reference sequence). The CDR3 is made up of 15 amino acids. Written as DNA, the CDR3 is TGCAGTGCGTTCGTGGCGGGAGGATTCACCGGGGAGCTGTTTTTT. Encoded protein: CSAFVAGGFTGELFF.

This clonotype was seen repeatedly, ten times or more. The chain uses TRBV5-1 and TRBJ1-5; the D gene is possibly TRBD1 (6 bases). V dropped 3 bases and J dropped 3 bases, with 13 bases sitting between them. The CDR3 has 15 residues. The germline CDR1 and CDR2 sequences are SGHRS and YFSETQ. The CDR3 protein is CASSSTGQLNQPQHF. The CDR3 region has the DNA TGCGCCAGCAGCTCCACGGGACAACTCAATCAGCCCCAGCATTTT.

This clonotype showed up many times. This chain connects TRBV12-3 or TRBV12-4 to TRBJ2-2, with D possibly matching TRBD2 (5 bases). The length of the CDR3 is 15 residues. V lost 2 bases to trimming and J lost 0 bases, with 7 bases between them. CDR3 in amino acids: CASSLLAPNTGELFF. The CDR3 coding sequence is TGTGCCAGCAGTTTATTAGCGCCGAACACCGGGGAGCTGTTTTTT.

This clonotype was seen repeatedly, ten times or more. In DNA form, the CDR3 reads TGTGCCAGCAGCCGGAGAAAGTTCGGACAGGGGGGAACTGAAGCTTTCTTT. Protein sequence: CASSRRKFGQGGTEAFF. The chain combines TRBV7-2 with TRBJ1-1; 10 bases line up with TRBD1. Germline CDR1 reads SGHTA; CDR2 reads FQGNSA. The V and J ends lost 5 bases and 5 bases, in that order; junction bases with no gene match: 14. The CDR3 covers 17 residues.

This clonotype came up many times. This chain joins TRBV20-1 and TRBJ2-5, with 8 bases that match TRBD2. The ends lost 0 bases at V and 2 bases at J; junction bases unmatched: 20. The CDR3 totals 20 residues. In germline, CDR1 is DFQATT, CDR2 SNEGSKA (reference sequence). The CDR3 DNA sequence: TGCAGTGCTAGAGACCGTATCGGATTGGCCCTACTAGCGGTTCAAGAGACCCAGTACTTC. Its translation: CSARDRIGLALLAVQETQYF.

This clonotype was seen ten or more times. V is TRBV12-3 or TRBV12-4 and J is TRBJ2-5, with 11 positions matching TRBD2. CDR3 length: 15 amino acids. V was pared by 7 bases and J by 1 base, with 5 bases of the junction left unmatched. CDR3 sequence: CASTPSGRPQETQYF. The DNA for the CDR3 is TGTGCCAGCACCCCTAGCGGGAGGCCCCAAGAGACCCAGTACTTC.

This clonotype was counted only a few times. The chain has TRBV5-5 and TRBJ2-3; D is perhaps TRBD2 (6 bases). The V end was cut by 0 bases, the J end by 0 bases, with 8 bases between. Germline V gives CDR1 SGHKS, CDR2 YYEKEE (reference sequence). The CDR3 totals 15 residues. The CDR3 region is CASSLGTTSTDTQYF. The CDR3 nucleotides are TGTGCCAGCAGCTTGGGGACTACCAGCACAGATACGCAGTATTTT.

This clonotype occurred many times. The chain carries TRBV29-1 and TRBJ2-5; no clear D gene. The CDR3 extends over 12 amino acids. V dropped 6 bases and J dropped 1 base, with 9 bases sitting between them. In germline, CDR1 is SQVTM, CDR2 ANQGSEA. The CDR3 loop reads CSVYSRQETQYF. DNA for the CDR3: TGCAGCGTATATTCTCGCCAAGAGACCCAGTACTTC.

This clonotype has ten or more counts. The chain employs TRBV12-3 or TRBV12-4 and TRBJ2-2; D might be TRBD1 or TRBD2, each matching 5 bases. Trimming cost V 5 bases and J 6 bases, with 19 bases left between them. The CDR3 covers 16 residues. CDR3 coding DNA: TGTGCCAGCAGTAGGACGGGTGGGCTGGGGGCCGGGGAGCTGTTTTTT. Translation: CASSRTGGLGAGELFF.

Many counts were recorded for this clonotype. The J gene is TRBJ1-1, the V gene TRBV20-1; 8 bases match TRBD1. CDR3 size: 13 residues. The germline V gene has CDR1 DFQATT and CDR2 SNEGSKA (reference sequence). Trimming took 4 bases from V and 1 from J; bases not matched to a gene: 2. Here the CDR3 reads CSATGTGNTEAFF. For the CDR3, the DNA is TGCAGTGCTACCGGGACAGGGAACACTGAAGCTTTCTTT.

There are many counts of this clonotype. The chain links TRBV29-1 to TRBJ2-5, with TRBD1 identical over 10 bases. V lost 6 bases to trimming and J lost 2 bases; unmatched junction nucleotides: 6. Germline V gene data show CDR1 as SQVTM and CDR2 as ANQGSEA. This CDR3 is built from 14 residues. The CDR3 nucleotides are TGCAGCGTCCGGGACAGGGGACTGCAAGAGACCCAGTACTTC. Translating gives CSVRDRGLQETQYF.

A few counts support this clonotype. A clone one base away is much larger, so this may be a read error. V is TRBV20-1 and J is TRBJ2-1; TRBD1 aligns across 7 bases. Germline V lookup: CDR1 DFQATT, CDR2 SNEGSKA (reference sequence). The length of the CDR3 is 12 residues. V trimming: 3 bases; J trimming: 7 bases; junction bases outside the gene matches: 3. As DNA, the CDR3 is TGCAGTGCTAGGACAGGGTCGAATGAGCAGTTCTTC. Encoded protein: CSARTGSNEQFF.

This clonotype was seen a few times. One end of the junction is discordant with germline, which a read error may explain. V gene TRBV5-5 combines with J gene TRBJ2-1; TRBD2 matches at 10 bases. CDR1 and CDR2 (germline): SGHKS, YYEKEE (reference sequence). CDR3 length: 15 amino acids. The CDR3 region is CASSLGLAGANEKFF. The CDR3, as DNA: TGTGCCAGCAGCCTGGGGCTAGCGGGAGCCAATGAGAAGTTCTTC. The full variable domain, its missing parts supplied by reference TRBV5-5 and TRBJ2-1, is DAGVTQSPTHLIKTRGQQVTLRCSPISGHKSVSWYQQVLGQGPQFIFQYYEKEERGRGNFPDRFSARQFPNYSSELNVNALLLGDSALYLCASSLGLAGANEKFFGPGTRLTVL.

This clonotype was found many times. The chain links TRBV5-1 to TRBJ2-1; D unresolved. The CDR3 is 13 amino acids. V lost 0 bases and J 5 bases, leaving 6 bases between the germline ends. Germline assignment: CDR1 SGHRS and CDR2 YFSETQ. The CDR3 loop is CASSLALNNEQFF. The CDR3 coding sequence is TGCGCCAGCAGCTTGGCCCTAAACAATGAGCAGTTCTTC.

Ten or more counts support this clonotype. The genes are TRBV12-3 or TRBV12-4 and TRBJ2-1; 9 positions agree with TRBD2. CDR3 length: 13 residues. J was trimmed by 6 bases and V by 5 bases; bases with no gene match: 2. As DNA, the CDR3 is TGTGCCAGCAGTATACTAGCGGGCAATGAGCAGTTCTTC. Protein product: CASSILAGNEQFF.

This clonotype appeared many times. The J gene is TRBJ2-1, the V gene TRBV20-1; D assignment may be TRBD1 or TRBD2 (5 bases each). Between the trimmed V and J ends, which lost 6 bases and 3 bases, there was a span of 18 bases. This CDR3 region has 15 residues. Germline CDR1 is DFQATT and CDR2 is SNEGSKA (reference sequence). The CDR3 here is CSARPDRDVYNEQFF. Here the CDR3 DNA reads TGCAGTGCCCGCCCGGACCGGGACGTCTACAATGAGCAGTTCTTC.

This clonotype showed up many times. This chain uses TRBV10-2 with TRBJ2-4; TRBD1 matches at 9 bases. Germline V gene sequence: CDR1 WSHSY, CDR2 SAAADI. J gave up 8 bases and V 6 bases, and 8 bases lay outside the gene matches. The CDR3 has 14 amino acids. This CDR3 reads CASRGGQGVYIQYF. CDR3 bases: TGCGCCAGCAGGGGGGGACAGGGCGTATACATTCAGTACTTC.

This clonotype came up many times. The rearrangement links TRBV5-5 to TRBJ2-1; 9 bases line up with TRBD2. Germline assignment: CDR1 SGHKS and CDR2 YYEKEE (reference sequence). Unmatched junction bases numbered 6, after V lost 7 bases and J lost 7 bases. The CDR3 sequence is 13 residues long. The CDR3 reads CASRAGGRNEQFF. The CDR3 region has the DNA TGTGCCAGCCGGGCGGGGGGGCGGAATGAGCAGTTCTTC.

This clonotype has a count of ten or more. The J gene is TRBJ2-1, the V gene TRBV5-1; D may be TRBD2 (6 bases). V shed 2 bases and J shed 5 bases, with 14 bases lying between them. From germline, CDR1 is SGHRS and CDR2 YFSETQ. CDR3 length: 15 amino acids. This CDR3 is CASSFNSGANNEQFF. CDR3 DNA sequence: TGCGCCAGCAGCTTTAATAGCGGAGCCAACAATGAGCAGTTCTTC.

This clonotype was counted at least ten times. The chain is built from TRBV5-1 and TRBJ2-2; a possible D gene is TRBD2 (5 bases). Trimming took off 1 base at V and 6 bases at J, with 13 bases between the two ends. CDR1 and CDR2 (germline): SGHRS, YFSETQ. The CDR3 extends over 15 amino acids. The CDR3 nucleotides are TGCGCCAGCAGCTTGTATCGGGAAGGTGCCGGGGAGCTGTTTTTT. This gives the protein CASSLYREGAGELFF.

At least ten counts were recorded for this clonotype. The genes are TRBV7-9 and TRBJ1-1; 8 bases match TRBD1. Germline CDR1 is SEHNR and CDR2 is FQNEAQ (reference sequence). The CDR3 extends over 15 amino acids. J was trimmed by 3 bases and V by 5 bases; bases with no gene match: 8. The CDR3 loop reads CASSQTGGGYTEAFF. CDR3 nucleotides: TGTGCCAGCAGCCAAACAGGGGGGGGGTACACTGAAGCTTTCTTT. Drawing the rest from reference TRBV7-9 and TRBJ1-1, the complete variable domain is DTGVSQNPRHKITKRGQNVTFRCDPISEHNRLYWYRQTLGQGPEFLTYFQNEAQLEKSRLLSDRFSAERPKGSFSTLEIQRTEQGDSAMYLCASSQTGGGYTEAFFGQGTRLTVV.

Only a few counts were recorded for this clonotype. The genes are TRBV20-1 and TRBJ1-3; 7 bases map to TRBD1. There are 13 residues in the CDR3. The germline CDR1 and CDR2 sequences are DFQATT and SNEGSKA (reference sequence). The CDR3, as DNA: TGCAGACGGACAGGCGGCTCTGGAAACACCATATATTTT. Its protein is CRRTGGSGNTIYF.

This clonotype was seen many times. The rearrangement uses TRBV5-1 and TRBJ2-1, with TRBD2 identical over 9 bases. V trimming: 2 bases; J trimming: 10 bases; junction bases outside the gene matches: 13. This CDR3 region has 16 residues. Germline V gene lookup returns CDR1 SGHRS and CDR2 YFSETQ. The CDR3 DNA reads TGCGCCAGCAGCTTTTTGACTAGCGGTCCCCCCCGGGAGCAGTTCTTC. It codes for CASSFLTSGPPREQFF.